One T cell receptor beta chain is described in this entry. The read falls 3 residues short of the CDR3 end, and the missing part is taken from the germline J gene. The sample originates from a study of T cells in women clearing cervical HPV infection. CDR1 is DFQATT, CDR2 SNEGSKA, per germline (reference sequence). The trim removed 0 bases at V and 0 bases at J, leaving 5 bases unmatched. This CDR3 comprises 15 residues. Repertoires were generated with immunoSEQ multiplex PCR, while TCRdb's copy carries only in-frame clones and drops some. This sample's clone table lists tens of thousands of clones. The clonotype was recovered from a woman aged 18-70 years with a cervical HPV16 infection that either progressed to CIN3+ or cleared (not recorded which). Sequencing input: blood buffy coat. The chain carries TRBV20-1 and TRBJ2-7, with 7 bases identical to TRBD1. The CDR3 DNA, read in part, is TGCAGTGCTAGAGATCCCAGACAGGGCTCCTACGAG. Amino acids: CSARDPRQGSYE. From start to end, the CDR3 is CSARDPRQGSYEQYF.